This entry lists 25 T cell receptor beta chains sequenced from one sample in a study of shared clonotypes between healthy human individuals. Using immunoSEQ multiplex PCR, the repertoire was profiled, and TCRdb retains in-frame clones only, with some absent. The table includes millions of clones, 85% to 95% detected once. Sequencing input: naive CD4+ T cells sorted from blood. The subset is: CD45RA+ positively selected. These receptors were collected from a man aged 18 to 30 in good health.

The V call is TRBV11-2, the J call TRBJ1-1; D uncertain. CDR1 is SGHAT and CDR2 is FQNNGV in the germline V gene. V lost 3 bases and J lost 6, with 23 bases in between. The CDR3 runs 17 residues. The CDR3 loop is CASSFRTGRPREPEAFF. CDR3 nucleotide sequence: TGTGCCAGCAGCTTTAGGACGGGAAGACCCCGGGAACCTGAAGCTTTCTTT.

The chain couples TRBV7-8 to TRBJ1-5, with D hard to call. V gave up 3 bases and J gave up 6 bases, with 12 bases separating them. The CDR3 is 14 amino acids. Germline V lookup: CDR1 SGHVS, CDR2 FQNEAQ. Here the CDR3 DNA reads TGTGCCAGCAGCTTTCCCGGGTCCCTTCAGCCCCAGCATTTT. Protein product: CASSFPGSLQPQHF. The whole variable domain, remainder taken from reference TRBV7-8 and TRBJ1-5, is GAGVSQSPRYKVAKRGQDVALRCDPISGHVSLFWYQQALGQGPEFLTYFQNEAQLDKSGLPSDRFFAERPEGSVSTLKIQRTQQEDSAVYLCASSFPGSLQPQHFGDGTRLSIL.

The rearrangement links TRBV9 to TRBJ1-2, with D unresolved. Between the trimmed V and J ends, which lost 0 bases and 2 bases, there was a span of 8 bases. The CDR3 runs 14 residues. The V gene's germline CDR1 is SGDLS and CDR2 YYNGEE. CDR3 in DNA: TGTGCCAGCAGCGTAGATCCAAACAACTATGGCTACACCTTC. This translates into CASSVDPNNYGYTF.

The V gene is TRBV5-1, the J gene TRBJ2-3; 7 bases are a match to TRBD2. The CDR3 has 18 residues. Germline-derived CDR1 and CDR2 are SGHRS and YFSETQ. V lost 0 bases and J lost 2; bases outside the gene matches: 12. The DNA for the CDR3 is TGCGCCAGCAGCTTGGGGCTAGCGGCAGTTAGGAACACAGATACGCAGTATTTT. It translates to CASSLGLAAVRNTDTQYF.

This chain joins TRBV27 and TRBJ1-2, with a weak D call TRBD1 (6 bases). V lost 4 bases, J lost 4 bases, and 13 bases lay in between. Per germline, CDR1 MNHEY and CDR2 SMNVEV (reference sequence). This CDR3 comprises 14 residues. The DNA of the CDR3 is TGTGCCAGCAGTTCCCGTGACAGGACCTATGGCTACACCTTC. This gives the protein CASSSRDRTYGYTF.

V is TRBV4-1 and J is TRBJ2-7; 7 nucleotides line up with TRBD1. CDR3 length: 16 residues. Losses at the gene ends were 4 bases for V and 2 bases for J; bases not matched to a gene: 11. CDR1 is MGHRA, CDR2 YSYEKL, per germline. The CDR3 DNA follows: TGCGCCAGCAGCCTGTACCGAGACAGGGATCCCTACGAGCAGTACTTC. It specifies CASSLYRDRDPYEQYF.

V usage is TRBV7-2 and J usage is TRBJ1-2; D remains unclear. Per the germline V gene, CDR1 is SGHTA and CDR2 is FQGNSA. CDR3 length: 14 residues. Trimming removed 2 bases from V and 4 bases from J, with 11 bases in between. Here the CDR3 reads CASSLTMGSYGYTF. The CDR3 DNA sequence: TGTGCCAGCAGCTTAACTATGGGGAGCTATGGCTACACCTTC.

This chain links TRBV6-1 with TRBJ2-7; perhaps D is TRBD1 or TRBD2 (5 bases each). Germline V lookup: CDR1 MNHNS, CDR2 SASEGT. V was clipped by 10 bases and J by 0 bases, with 16 bases between them. This CDR3 is built from 14 residues. CDR3 DNA: TGTGCCACCGAGACCCGGGACCGCTCCTACGAGCAGTACTTC. Translation gives CATETRDRSYEQYF.

The V gene is TRBV11-2, the J gene TRBJ2-7; TRBD1 agrees at 7 bases. Germline lookup yields CDR1 SGHAT and CDR2 FQNNGV. V trimming: 5 bases; J trimming: 5 bases; junction bases outside the gene matches: 6. The CDR3 has 13 amino acids. The CDR3 region has the DNA TGTGCCAGCAGCGCCCGACAGGGAAACGAGCAGTACTTC. Amino acids: CASSARQGNEQYF.

Worth noting for this clone: The sample holds other DNA sequences that translate to the same CDR3. The CDR3 loop reads CASSLALAGGLSTDTQYF. CDR3 nucleotide sequence: TGCGCCAGCAGCTTGGCACTAGCGGGGGGCCTTAGCACAGATACGCAGTATTTT. The gene calls are TRBV5-1 and TRBJ2-3, with 12 positions matching TRBD2. The trim removed 0 bases at V and 0 bases at J, leaving 5 bases unmatched. Germline CDR1 and CDR2: SGHRS and YFSETQ. CDR3 length: 18 residues.

This sequence joins TRBV7-9 and TRBJ2-2; D is perhaps TRBD1 (6 bases). CDR3 length: 14 residues. Trimming took off 5 bases at V and 3 bases at J, with 10 bases between the two ends. The germline V gene encodes CDR1 SEHNR and CDR2 FQNEAQ (reference sequence). CDR3 nucleotides: TGTGCCAGCAGCGTAGGGGGTGACACCGGGGAGCTGTTTTTT. Protein sequence: CASSVGGDTGELFF.

The chain recombines TRBV30 with TRBJ1-1; D ambiguous. V was clipped by 1 base and J by 10 bases, with 13 bases between them. The CDR3 covers 12 residues. Germline V gives CDR1 GTSNPN, CDR2 SVGIG (reference sequence). CDR3 sequence reads: CAWSDGLMGAFF. CDR3 bases: TGTGCCTGGAGTGATGGGTTGATGGGAGCTTTCTTT.

This chain uses TRBV6-6 with TRBJ1-4; 10 bases map to TRBD1. Germline-derived CDR1 and CDR2 are MNHNY and SVGAGI (reference sequence). The CDR3 contains 15 residues. With V trimmed by 6 bases and J by 6 bases, 7 bases remained unmatched. CDR3 nucleotide sequence: TGTGCCAGCAGCCGCTTGACAGGGGGCGATGAAAAACTGTTTTTT. Protein sequence: CASSRLTGGDEKLFF.

The chain is built from TRBV7-6 and TRBJ1-1; D not certain. This CDR3 contains 14 residues. Trimming removed 4 bases at V and 1 base at J, with 10 bases between. Per the germline V gene, CDR1 is SGHVS and CDR2 is FNYEAQ. The CDR3 nucleotides are TGTGCCAGCAGCTCAAGGGAGACGAACACTGAAGCTTTCTTT. This sequence encodes CASSSRETNTEAFF.

The chain recombines TRBV7-9 with TRBJ2-4, with D maybe TRBD1 (6 bases). Germline CDR1 reads SEHNR; CDR2 reads FQNEAQ (reference sequence). The CDR3 loop spans 15 amino acids. Between the trimmed V and J ends, which lost 4 bases and 9 bases, there was a span of 19 bases. CDR3 coding DNA: TGTGCCAGCAGCTCCCAAGACCCTGCAGGGGTCATTCAGTACTTC. Translation gives CASSSQDPAGVIQYF.

V and J are TRBV29-1 and TRBJ1-2; possibly TRBD1 for D (5 bases). The germline gives CDR1 SQVTM, CDR2 ANQGSEA. There are 15 residues in the CDR3. V lost 6 bases, J lost 4 bases, and 21 bases lay in between. Here the CDR3 DNA reads TGCAGCGTACCGGAGAGGGGTACGTCTCTCTATGGCTACACCTTC. Translating it yields CSVPERGTSLYGYTF.

This clone came up once. The chain carries TRBV5-1 and TRBJ2-5, with unresolved D. Germline values: CDR1 SGHRS, CDR2 YFSETQ. Trimming removed 5 bases from V and 4 bases from J, with 15 bases in between. The CDR3 covers 14 residues. The CDR3 here is CASRISAGTETQYF. The CDR3, as DNA: TGCGCCAGCAGGATTTCTGCAGGAACAGAGACCCAGTACTTC.

The chain couples TRBV18 to TRBJ2-3; TRBD2 aligns across 9 bases. The CDR3 has 16 amino acids. J lost 8 bases, V lost 2 bases, and 11 bases had no gene match. CDR1 is KGHSH and CDR2 is LQKENI in the germline V gene. The CDR3 loop is CASSPGIAGAYGTQYF. CDR3 bases: TGTGCCAGCTCACCAGGGATAGCGGGGGCCTATGGTACGCAGTATTTT. Filled out from reference TRBV18 and TRBJ2-3, the complete variable domain reads NAGVMQNPRHLVRRRGQEARLRCSPMKGHSHVYWYRQLPEEGLKFMVYLQKENIIDESGMPKERFSAEFPKEGPSILRIQQVVRGDSAAYFCASSPGIAGAYGTQYFGPGTRLTVL.

The table lists this clone with a count of one. This sequence joins TRBV25-1 and TRBJ2-2; 13 bases are shared with TRBD2. The V gene's germline CDR1 is MGHDK and CDR2 SYGVNS. J lost 7 bases, V lost 4 bases, and 6 bases had no gene match. The CDR3 covers 16 residues. Written as DNA, the CDR3 is TGTGCCAGCAGTGTTTGGACTAGCGGGAGTATCGGGGAGCTGTTTTTT. This gives the protein CASSVWTSGSIGELFF.

The V call is TRBV4-3, the J call TRBJ2-7; TRBD1 or TRBD2 may be the D gene (5 bases each). Looked up from germline, CDR1 is LGHNA and CDR2 is YSLEER. Between the trimmed V and J ends, which lost 4 bases and 4 bases, there was a span of 14 bases. The length of the CDR3 is 14 residues. The DNA for the CDR3 is TGCGCCAGCAGCCCGTCGGGGACCTCATACGAGCAGTACTTC. Residues: CASSPSGTSYEQYF.

V gene TRBV4-1 combines with J gene TRBJ2-1; D perhaps matches TRBD2 (6 bases). V dropped 1 base and J dropped 4 bases, with 11 bases sitting between them. CDR3 length equals 15 residues. From germline, CDR1 is MGHRA and CDR2 YSYEKL. The CDR3 reads CASSQAGLDYNEQFF. CDR3 nucleotides: TGCGCCAGCAGCCAAGCGGGACTCGATTACAATGAGCAGTTCTTC.

This chain links TRBV11-1 with TRBJ1-2; D gene unclear. The germline V and J ends were trimmed by 1 base and 0 bases, with 12 bases remaining between them. Germline V gene data show CDR1 as SGHAT and CDR2 as FQDESV (reference sequence). The CDR3 runs 16 residues. In nucleotides, the CDR3 is TGTGCCAGCAGCTTAGGAGTACAGAGAGCTAACTATGGCTACACCTTC. It specifies CASSLGVQRANYGYTF.

This sequence joins TRBV5-5 and TRBJ1-5; 9 positions agree with TRBD1. There are 15 residues in the CDR3. Germline CDR1 and CDR2: SGHKS and YYEKEE (reference sequence). With V trimmed by 4 bases and J by 6 bases, 8 bases remained unmatched. DNA for the CDR3: TGTGCCAGCAGCCTGGGACAGGGACAGCTTCAGCCCCAGCATTTT. This encodes CASSLGQGQLQPQHF.

The V and J genes are TRBV29-1 and TRBJ1-5; maybe TRBD1 (6 bases). The CDR3 runs to 15 residues. The germline V gene has CDR1 SQVTM and CDR2 ANQGSEA. Between the trimmed V and J ends, which lost 4 bases and 0 bases, there was a span of 13 bases. Here the CDR3 DNA reads TGCAGCGTTGCCCAGGACAGTTATAGCAATCAGCCCCAGCATTTT. Translating gives CSVAQDSYSNQPQHF.

The chain is built from TRBV2 and TRBJ1-2; TRBD1 matches at 9 bases. V dropped 4 bases and J dropped 3; count of bases not matched to a gene: 3. From germline, CDR1 is SNHLY and CDR2 FYNNEI. CDR3 length: 14 amino acids. Written as DNA, the CDR3 is TGTGCCAGCAGTGGGGACAGGGTTGACTATGGCTACACCTTC. This codes for CASSGDRVDYGYTF.